The T cell receptor beta chain under discussion was sequenced for a study of blood T cell repertoires in COVID-19. Study summary: Acute and convalescent COVID-19 specimens originated in the United States, Italy and Spain.

The count of this clone is one. During active infection, Seattle patients enrolled and were then monitored through disease. Original handling: Reference gene primer amplification gave estimated nucleated cell counts. TCRdb's copy holds only in-frame clones and misses some; the assay was immunoSEQ multiplex PCR. That table supplies the V and J calls and clone size; D and trimming were determined from the DNA. The sample contains some 450,000 clones, 70% to 90% of which appear only once. The receptor comes from a woman in her 50s with COVID-19, enrolled during active disease. Sequenced sample: peripheral blood.

The CDR3 DNA reads as TGTGCCAGCAGCGACACACCGACAGGGAACTATGGCTACACCTTC. Protein: CASSDTPTGNYGYTF. The chain links TRBV6-5 to TRBJ1-2; 7 nucleotides agree with TRBD1. Germline-derived CDR1 and CDR2 are MNHEY and SVGAGI. The V segment lost 6 bases and the J segment 2 bases; nucleotides outside the gene matches: 9. The CDR3 runs to 15 residues.